The clone carrying this T cell receptor beta chain has ten or more counts. The antigen is unknown. Documented time point: patch test 1, 2 weeks after DPC sensitization. Noted treatment: therapeutic diphenylcyclopropenone sensitization with weekly scalp DPC. Samples of blood were obtained prior to the application of each patch test. The CDR3 runs to 13 residues. The germline CDR1 and CDR2 sequences are SEHNR and FQNEAQ (reference sequence). The V and J ends lost 8 bases and 0 bases respectively, with 10 bases between them. One entry per CDR3 protein results from TCRdb running MiXCR on the RACE reads. The sample consists of about 380,000 distinct CDR3 sequences, 4% to 5.5% of them appearing once. This sample was taken from a study of human T cells and chemical hapten exposure. Study-wide background: Small volume differences among pooled libraries mainly caused per-sample TCR yield variation.

General study points: DPC sensitization produced no change in TCRs with frequency above 1 in 1000.

The input for sequencing was whole blood, taken in connection with sensitization to the hapten diphenylcyclopropenone (DPC). The source of this sequence is a woman aged 45-65 years with alopecia areata. Some clones in this sample may be carry-over from other donors' samples. The chain has TRBV7-9 and TRBJ1-1, with no clear D. The CDR3 DNA is TGTGCCAGCTCCAGGTCGATGAACACTGAAGCTTTCTTT. This codes for CASSRSMNTEAFF.